This is a list of T cell receptor beta chains from one sample in a study of shared T cell receptors in the human thymus. The repertoire was sequenced with immunoSEQ multiplex PCR; TCRdb's copy has only in-frame clones and lacks some. The sample lists some 700,000 clones, roughly 88% occurring once. A further study also used this sample, focusing on human thymus T cells.

Source material: thymocytes. These receptors all stem from a girl less than two years old with a congenital heart defect. The CDR3 runs from the conserved cysteine through the conserved F or W. A D gene is named only where the DNA matches it firmly. Clone size appears in some rows only: once, few, many, or a class for an expanded clone.

NA	TRBV5-1	TRBD2	TRBJ2-7	TGCGCCAGCAGCATAACTAGCGGGGGGGTCTACGAGCAGTACTTC	CASSITSGGVYEQYF
NA	TRBV27	NA	TRBJ2-5	TGTGCCAGCAGTTTCATCAAAGAGACCCAGTACTTC	CASSFIKETQYF
few	TRBV19	NA	TRBJ1-5	TGTGTATCCGGGAAGCCCAATCAGCCCCAGCATTTT	CVSGKPNQPQHF
NA	TRBV28	TRBD1	TRBJ1-6	TGTGCCAGCAGTCCCCTCGATCTTGGACAGGGGATTTCACCCCTCCACTTT	CASSPLDLGQGISPLHF
NA	TRBV10-2	NA	TRBJ2-7	TGCGCCAGCGGTCTGATCGGACACGGACGTGCCTACGAGCAGTACTTC	CASGLIGHGRAYEQYF
NA	TRBV2	NA	TRBJ2-1	TGTGCCAGCAGTGAGGTTGGTTCGGTCTACAATGAGCAGTTCTTC	CASSEVGSVYNEQFF
NA	TRBV5-1	NA	TRBJ2-2	TGCGCCAGCAGCTTGGGGGGCCGATGGGGCGGGGAGCTGTTTTTT	CASSLGGRWGGELFF
NA	TRBV18	TRBD1	TRBJ2-7	TGTGCCAGCTCACCTGGACAGGGGGCCTACGAGCAGTACTTC	CASSPGQGAYEQYF
NA	TRBV4-1	NA	TRBJ2-7	TGCGCCAGCAGCCAGGACAAAGTACCCTCAAACTACGAGCAGTACTTC	CASSQDKVPSNYEQYF
NA	TRBV5-1	TRBD2	TRBJ2-5	TGCGCCAGCAGCCAATCTCTCGGCGGGGGCCAAGAGACCCAGTACTTC	CASSQSLGGGQETQYF
few	TRBV4-3	NA	TRBJ2-2	TGCGCCAGCAGCCAAGTTTACAGCCCGAACACCGGGGAGCTGTTTTTT	CASSQVYSPNTGELFF
NA	TRBV19	TRBD2	TRBJ2-7	TGTGCTACCAGTCCGGGGGGAAGCTCCTACGAGCAGTACTTC	CATSPGGSSYEQYF
NA	TRBV25-1	TRBD2	TRBJ2-1	TGTGCCAGCAGTGATTTGAGGCGGGGGGGACGAGGTTACAATGAGCAGTTCTTC	CASSDLRRGGRGYNEQFF
NA	TRBV7-2	NA	TRBJ2-7	TGTGCCAGCAGCGCTCGAGGGATCCTCAGGTACGAGCAGTACTTC	CASSARGILRYEQYF
NA	TRBV5-6	NA	TRBJ2-6	TGTGCCAGCAGCCCCGGAGGTGGGGCCAACGTCCTGACTTTC	CASSPGGGANVLTF